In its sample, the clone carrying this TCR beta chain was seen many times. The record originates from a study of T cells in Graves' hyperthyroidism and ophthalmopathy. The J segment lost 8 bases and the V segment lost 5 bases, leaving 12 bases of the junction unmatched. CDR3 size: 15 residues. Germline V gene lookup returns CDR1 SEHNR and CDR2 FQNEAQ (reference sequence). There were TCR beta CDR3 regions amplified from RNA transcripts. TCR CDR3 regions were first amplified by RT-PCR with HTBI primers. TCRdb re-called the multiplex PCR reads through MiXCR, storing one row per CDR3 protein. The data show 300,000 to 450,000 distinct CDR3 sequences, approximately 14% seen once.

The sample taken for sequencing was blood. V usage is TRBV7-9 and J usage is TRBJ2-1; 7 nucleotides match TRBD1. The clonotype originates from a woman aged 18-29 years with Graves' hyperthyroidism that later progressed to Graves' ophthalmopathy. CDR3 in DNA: TGTGCCAGCAGCCCCCGGGACAGCCGGGTCTATGAGCAGTTCTTC. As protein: CASSPRDSRVYEQFF.